Presented here are 19 T cell receptor beta chains from one specimen sequenced in a study of memory CD4+ T cells and cytomegalovirus serostatus (dated by TCRdb to about 2019). Preparation of the library involved the immunoSEQ multiplex PCR assay. TCRdb provides this immuneACCESS table in a form limited to in-frame rearrangements. Some clones are lacking; in checked studies, under half of them reflect an unresolved V gene, and why the rest are absent is not known. This sample lists around 60,000 clones; roughly three quarters were detected once. The ten biggest clones cover around 0.81% of the sample. Single viable CD3+CD4+CD8-CD45RO+ cells were sorted as memory CD4+ T cells on a FACSAria II. Sequencing was carried out using memory CD4+ T cells from blood. These receptors were collected from an adult in good health and CMV-seronegative.

As to this clone: Within the sample, other DNA sequences also encode this same CDR3. This chain uses TRBV5-1 with TRBJ2-7; D might be TRBD2 (6 bases). The CDR3 is made up of 15 amino acids. CDR1 SGHRS and CDR2 YFSETQ come from the germline V gene. The V and J ends lost 0 bases and 2 bases respectively, with 12 bases between them. CDR3 coding DNA: TGCGCCAGCAGCTTGGGTGCGGGGCGACCCTACGAGCAGTACTTC. Translating gives CASSLGAGRPYEQYF. Based on the CDR3 plus reference TRBV5-1 and TRBJ2-7, the full variable domain is KAGVTQTPRYLIKTRGQQVTLSCSPISGHRSVSWYQQTPGQGLQFLFEYFSETQRNKGNFPGRFSGRQFSNSRSEMNVSTLELGDSALYLCASSLGAGRPYEQYFGPGTRLTVT.

This clone was recorded only once. The chain has TRBV7-8 and TRBJ1-2; D not certain. Germline V CDR1 and CDR2: SGHVS, FQNEAQ. Trimming stripped 5 bases from V and 0 bases from J, with 7 bases between. This CDR3 has 13 residues. CDR3 sequence (DNA): TGTGCCAGCAGCCCCAGGTCTAACTATGGCTACACCTTC. It encodes CASSPRSNYGYTF. Full variable domain (remainder filled in from reference TRBV7-8 and TRBJ1-2): GAGVSQSPRYKVAKRGQDVALRCDPISGHVSLFWYQQALGQGPEFLTYFQNEAQLDKSGLPSDRFFAERPEGSVSTLKIQRTQQEDSAVYLCASSPRSNYGYTFGSGTRLTVV.

This chain joins TRBV28 and TRBJ1-2, with D perhaps TRBD1 (6 bases). Trimming removed 7 bases from V and 4 bases from J, with 10 bases in between. The length of the CDR3 is 12 residues. The germline gives CDR1 MDHEN, CDR2 SYDVKM. This CDR3 is CASMAGVYGYTF. The CDR3 bases are TGTGCCAGCATGGCAGGGGTCTATGGCTACACCTTC.

V and J are TRBV30 and TRBJ1-1; D remains unclear. The CDR3 extends over 13 amino acids. Trimming left V 0 bases short and J 4 bases short, with 9 bases between. Germline lookup yields CDR1 GTSNPN and CDR2 SVGIG (reference sequence). The CDR3 region is CAWSVWGSTEAFF. The CDR3 nucleotides read TGTGCCTGGAGTGTGTGGGGTTCCACTGAAGCTTTCTTT.

The chain links TRBV6-1 to TRBJ1-1; a possible D gene is TRBD1 (5 bases). Trimming shortened V by 7 bases and J by 5 bases, and 17 bases separated the two germline ends. CDR1 and CDR2 from the germline V gene are MNHNS and SASEGT. This CDR3 has 14 amino acids. Here the CDR3 reads CASTQGAGRTEAFF. The CDR3 DNA reads as TGTGCCAGCACCCAAGGGGCAGGGAGGACTGAAGCTTTCTTT.

J is TRBJ1-1 and V is TRBV11-1; 7 bases match TRBD1. There are 14 residues in the CDR3. Germline CDR1 SGHAT, CDR2 FQDESV (reference sequence). J was trimmed by 5 bases and V by 5 bases; bases with no gene match: 8. The CDR3 loop is CASSRRGPGTEAFF. For the CDR3, the DNA is TGTGCCAGCAGCCGTAGGGGGCCGGGGACTGAAGCTTTCTTT.

The V gene is TRBV6-1, the J gene TRBJ2-3; D is tentatively TRBD1 or TRBD2 (5 bases each). V lost 2 bases to trimming and J lost 3 bases, with 9 bases between them. CDR3 length equals 14 residues. Germline lookup yields CDR1 MNHNS and CDR2 SASEGT. The CDR3 here is CASSEQGETDTQYF. As DNA, the CDR3 is TGTGCCAGCAGTGAACAGGGAGAAACAGATACGCAGTATTTT.

The CDR3 here is CASKNSDNEKLFF. The CDR3 DNA reads as TGTGCCAGCAAGAACAGTGATAATGAAAAACTGTTTTTT. The chain joins TRBV28 to TRBJ1-4, with D uncertain. Germline-derived CDR1 and CDR2 are MDHEN and SYDVKM. The V gene lost 7 bases and the J gene lost 4 bases, with 10 bases spanning the gap. This CDR3 comprises 13 residues.

Regarding this clone: This sample also contains other DNA sequences that code for the same CDR3. The J gene is TRBJ2-5, the V gene TRBV18, with TRBD2 matching over 10 bases. This CDR3 has 14 amino acids. In germline, CDR1 is KGHSH, CDR2 LQKENI. Trimming cost V 0 bases and J 5 bases; bases outside gene matches: 0. CDR3: CASSPPAGGETQYF. CDR3 DNA sequence: TGTGCCAGCTCACCACCAGCGGGAGGGGAGACCCAGTACTTC.

The chain uses TRBV7-2 and TRBJ1-1, with a possible D match to TRBD1 (5 bases). Trimming took off 1 base at V and 7 bases at J, with 19 bases between the two ends. The CDR3 consists of 16 residues. Germline V lookup: CDR1 SGHTA, CDR2 FQGNSA. The CDR3 is CASSLVGGVVRGEAFF. CDR3 in DNA: TGTGCCAGCAGCTTAGTGGGGGGGGTAGTCCGAGGTGAAGCTTTCTTT.

V and J are TRBV18 and TRBJ2-1; TRBD1 aligns across 7 bases. CDR1 KGHSH and CDR2 LQKENI come from the germline V gene. V dropped 8 bases and J dropped 0; count of bases not matched to a gene: 7. The CDR3 is 15 residues long. The DNA of the CDR3 is TGTGCCAGCGGGTCACAGGGGACCTCCTACAATGAGCAGTTCTTC. Amino acid sequence: CASGSQGTSYNEQFF.

The chain uses TRBV11-2 and TRBJ2-3, with 11 bases aligning to TRBD2. CDR3 length equals 14 residues. The germline V gene has CDR1 SGHAT and CDR2 FQNNGV. The junction had 6 bases not matched to a gene; V was cut back by 5 bases and J by 8 bases. This CDR3 reads CASSPGLAVVTQYF. CDR3 nucleotide sequence: TGTGCCAGCAGCCCGGGACTAGCGGTGGTTACGCAGTATTTT.

The chain employs TRBV11-2 and TRBJ2-1; 7 bases are shared with TRBD2. With V trimmed by 4 bases and J by 1 base, 4 bases remained unmatched. Germline CDR1 and CDR2: SGHAT and FQNNGV. The CDR3 totals 15 residues. The CDR3 DNA reads as TGTGCCAGCAGCTCCCGCGGGGGATCCTACAATGAGCAGTTCTTC. This encodes CASSSRGGSYNEQFF.

The chain is built from TRBV6-6 and TRBJ1-2; the D is unclear. The CDR3 is made up of 16 amino acids. V was cut by 2 bases and J by 5 bases, with 18 bases left in between. Germline V gives CDR1 MNHNY, CDR2 SVGAGI (reference sequence). The chain's CDR3 is CASSYPPQSSGYGYTF. The CDR3, as DNA: TGTGCCAGCAGTTACCCCCCGCAGTCTTCTGGGTATGGCTACACCTTC.

The CDR3 region has the DNA TGTGCCAGCAGCCCACTGCGGGGGACCACAGATACGCAGTATTTT. Translated, it gives CASSPLRGTTDTQYF. This rearrangement joins TRBV4-2 to TRBJ2-3, with 7 bases matching TRBD2. Trimming at V came to 4 bases and at J to 2 bases, leaving 6 bases not matched to a gene. Germline V gene data show CDR1 as LGHNA and CDR2 as YNFKEQ. There are 15 residues in the CDR3.

The rearrangement links TRBV5-5 to TRBJ1-5; tentatively, D is TRBD1 (5 bases). CDR1 and CDR2 from the germline V gene are SGHKS and YYEKEE (reference sequence). The CDR3 runs 16 residues. Trimming removed 4 bases at V and 1 base at J, with 15 bases between. CDR3: CASSPRDGRSNQPQHF. As DNA, the CDR3 is TGTGCCAGCAGCCCGAGGGACGGACGCAGCAATCAGCCCCAGCATTTT.

The rearrangement uses TRBV9 and TRBJ1-5; no clear D gene. This CDR3 has 15 amino acids. The ends were cut back, 0 bases at V and 0 bases at J, with 7 bases in the middle. Germline lookup yields CDR1 SGDLS and CDR2 YYNGEE. Here the CDR3 DNA reads TGTGCCAGCAGCGTAGGGCCAGATAGCAATCAGCCCCAGCATTTT. Its protein product is CASSVGPDSNQPQHF. Supplemented by reference TRBV9 and TRBJ1-5, the full variable domain reads DSGVTQTPKHLITATGQRVTLRCSPRSGDLSVYWYQQSLDQGLQFLIQYYNGEERAKGNILERFSAQQFPDLHSELNLSSLELGDSALYFCASSVGPDSNQPQHFGDGTRLSIL.

The genes are TRBV5-1 and TRBJ2-7; D uncertain. V lost 1 base and J 0 bases, leaving 8 bases between the germline ends. This CDR3 is 14 amino acids long. Germline V gives CDR1 SGHRS, CDR2 YFSETQ. CDR3 DNA: TGCGCCAGCAGCTTGTTGTCCTACTCCTACGAGCAGTACTTC. Translated, it gives CASSLLSYSYEQYF.

The chain couples TRBV7-2 to TRBJ2-7; 8 bases map to TRBD2. The ends lost 5 bases at V and 5 bases at J; junction bases unmatched: 11. This CDR3 spans 15 amino acids. Per the germline V gene, CDR1 is SGHTA and CDR2 is FQGNSA. The CDR3 DNA reads as TGTGCCAGCAGCGGACGGGGGGGAGGGCGAAACGAGCAGTACTTC. Its translation: CASSGRGGGRNEQYF.